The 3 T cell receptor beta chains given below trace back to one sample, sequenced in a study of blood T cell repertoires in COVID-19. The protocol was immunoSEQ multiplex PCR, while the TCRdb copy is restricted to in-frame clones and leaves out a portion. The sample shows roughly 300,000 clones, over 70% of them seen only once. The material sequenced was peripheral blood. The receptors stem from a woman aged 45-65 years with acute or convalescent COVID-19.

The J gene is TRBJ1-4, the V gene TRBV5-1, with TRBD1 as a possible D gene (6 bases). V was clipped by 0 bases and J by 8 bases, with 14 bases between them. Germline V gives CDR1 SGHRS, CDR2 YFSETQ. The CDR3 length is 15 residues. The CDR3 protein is CASSLGSGGEEKLFF. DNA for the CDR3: TGCGCCAGCAGCTTGGGGTCGGGGGGCGAGGAAAAACTGTTTTTT.

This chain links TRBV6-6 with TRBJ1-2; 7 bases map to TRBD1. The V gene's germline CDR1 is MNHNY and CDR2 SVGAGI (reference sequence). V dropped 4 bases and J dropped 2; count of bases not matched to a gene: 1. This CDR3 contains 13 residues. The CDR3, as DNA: TGTGCCAGCAGTTCACAGGGGAACTATGGCTACACCTTC. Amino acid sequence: CASSSQGNYGYTF.

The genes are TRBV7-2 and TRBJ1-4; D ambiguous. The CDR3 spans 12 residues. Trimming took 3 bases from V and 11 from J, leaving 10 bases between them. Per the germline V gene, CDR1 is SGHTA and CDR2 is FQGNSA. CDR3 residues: CASSFRLGKLFF. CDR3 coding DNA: TGTGCCAGCAGCTTCAGGTTGGGTAAACTGTTTTTT.